This entry concerns a single TCR beta chain. Its antigen is as yet unknown. Method: immunoSEQ multiplex PCR; TCRdb's copy keeps in-frame clones and lacks some. In the table there are tens of thousands of clones, about 88% of which are singletons. The data belong to a study of radiotherapy plus CTLA-4 blockade in lung cancer. Findings of the study overall: TCR clones from tumors expanded in blood after radiotherapy plus ipilimumab.

J was trimmed by 2 bases and V by 8 bases; bases with no gene match: 3. Germline V gene sequence: CDR1 ENHRY, CDR2 SYGVKD. The CDR3 has 12 amino acids. This sample comprised peripheral blood, obtained from a patient treated with radiotherapy plus ipilimumab. The TCR was taken from a human donor with non-small cell lung cancer that progressed on radiotherapy plus ipilimumab. The chain recombines TRBV10-3 with TRBJ2-7; 7 bases are a match to TRBD1. The CDR3 DNA follows: TGTGCCATCGGGGACAGCGCCTACGAGCAGTACTTC. This codes for CAIGDSAYEQYF.